This section outlines one T cell receptor (beta chain) sequence together with its context. Antigen unknown. One end of the junction does not line up with germline, which may come from a read error. Here immunoSEQ multiplex PCR was the method, and the copy in TCRdb shows in-frame clones only, minus some. The repertoire holds about 3,000 clones, with 63% as singletons. These data belong to a study of coeliac disease. Study-level results: Most TRB amino acid sequences occurred in only one sample. In active celiac disease, intraepithelial and lamina propria TRB and TRG repertoires were less clonal than controls.

Sequenced material: lymphocytes from the gut lamina propria. This clonotype originated in a woman aged 50 to 60 without celiac disease.

The chain's CDR3 is CASNEFSGGTQETQYF. The DNA of the CDR3 is TGTGCCAGCAATGAATTTAGCGGGGGGACCCAAGAGACCCAGTACTTC. The V call is TRBV6-1, the J call TRBJ2-5; 10 bases agree with TRBD2. Germline V CDR1 and CDR2: MNHNS, SASEGT. The CDR3 is 16 residues long.